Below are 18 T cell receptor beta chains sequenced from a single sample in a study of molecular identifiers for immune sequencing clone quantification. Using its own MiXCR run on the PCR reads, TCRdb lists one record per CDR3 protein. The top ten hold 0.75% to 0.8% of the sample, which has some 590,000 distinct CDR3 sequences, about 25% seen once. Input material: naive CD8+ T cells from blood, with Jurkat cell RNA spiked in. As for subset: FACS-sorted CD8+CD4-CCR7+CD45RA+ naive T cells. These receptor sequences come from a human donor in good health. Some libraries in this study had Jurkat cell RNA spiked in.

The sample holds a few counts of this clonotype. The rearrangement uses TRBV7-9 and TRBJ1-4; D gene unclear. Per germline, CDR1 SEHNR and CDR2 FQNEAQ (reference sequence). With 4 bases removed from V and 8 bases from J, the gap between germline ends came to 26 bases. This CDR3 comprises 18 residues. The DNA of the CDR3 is TGTGCCAGCAGCTCCCAAAAGGGCAGGAGTCGAGAGTCGGAAAAACTGTTTTTT. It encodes CASSSQKGRSRESEKLFF.

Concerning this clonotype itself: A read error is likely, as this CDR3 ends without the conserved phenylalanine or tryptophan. CDR3 bases: TGTGCCAGCAGACCCTCCGGGACTAGCGGCTACGAGCAGTACATC. Translating gives CASRPSGTSGYEQYI. The gene calls are TRBV28 and TRBJ2-7; 11 nucleotides match TRBD2. With 6 bases clipped from V and 3 bases from J, the junction kept 7 bases outside the gene matches. The germline gives CDR1 MDHEN, CDR2 SYDVKM. The CDR3 contains 15 residues.

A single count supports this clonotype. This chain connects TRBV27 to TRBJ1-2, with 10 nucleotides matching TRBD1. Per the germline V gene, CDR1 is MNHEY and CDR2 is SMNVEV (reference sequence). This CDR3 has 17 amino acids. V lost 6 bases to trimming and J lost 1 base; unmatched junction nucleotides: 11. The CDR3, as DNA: TGTGCCAGCAGACCGTTGACAGGGGGCGGGATTAACTATGGCTACACCTTC. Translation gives CASRPLTGGGINYGYTF.

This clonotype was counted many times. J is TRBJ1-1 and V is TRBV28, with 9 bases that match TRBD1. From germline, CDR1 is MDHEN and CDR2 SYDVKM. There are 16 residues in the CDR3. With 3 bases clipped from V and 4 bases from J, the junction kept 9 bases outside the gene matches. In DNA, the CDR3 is TGTGCCAGCAGTTTCGTTGGGACAGGGCGGGGCACTGAAGCTTTCTTT. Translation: CASSFVGTGRGTEAFF.

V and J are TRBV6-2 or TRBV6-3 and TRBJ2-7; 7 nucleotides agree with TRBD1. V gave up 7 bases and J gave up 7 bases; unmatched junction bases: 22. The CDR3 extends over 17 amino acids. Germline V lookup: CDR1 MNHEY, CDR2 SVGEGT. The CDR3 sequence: CASIEGASRGSLREQYF. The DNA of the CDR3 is TGTGCCAGCATCGAGGGGGCCTCGAGGGGGTCCCTACGGGAGCAGTACTTC.

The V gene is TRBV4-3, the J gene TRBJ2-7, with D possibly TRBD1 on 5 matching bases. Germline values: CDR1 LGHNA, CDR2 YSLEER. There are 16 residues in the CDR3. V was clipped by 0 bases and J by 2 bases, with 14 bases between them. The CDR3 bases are TGCGCCAGCAGCCAAGATGCAGGGCCCCTCCCCTACGAGCAGTACTTC. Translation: CASSQDAGPLPYEQYF.

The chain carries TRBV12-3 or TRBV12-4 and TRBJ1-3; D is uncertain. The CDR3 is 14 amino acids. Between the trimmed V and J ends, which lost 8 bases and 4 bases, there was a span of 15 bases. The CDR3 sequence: CASQGPVGGNTIYF. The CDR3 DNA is TGTGCCAGCCAAGGGCCAGTGGGGGGAAACACCATATATTTT.

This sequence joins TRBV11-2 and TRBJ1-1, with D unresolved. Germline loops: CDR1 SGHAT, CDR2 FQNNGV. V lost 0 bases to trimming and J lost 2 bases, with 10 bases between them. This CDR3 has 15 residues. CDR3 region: CASSLEASINTEAFF. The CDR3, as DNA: TGTGCCAGCAGCTTAGAAGCCTCGATCAACACTGAAGCTTTCTTT.

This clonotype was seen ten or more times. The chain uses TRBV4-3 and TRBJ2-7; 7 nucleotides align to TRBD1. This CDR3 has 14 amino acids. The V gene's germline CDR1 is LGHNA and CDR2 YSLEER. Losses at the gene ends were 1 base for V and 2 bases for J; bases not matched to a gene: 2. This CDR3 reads CASSQGQGAYEQYF. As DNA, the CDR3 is TGCGCCAGCAGCCAAGGACAGGGAGCCTACGAGCAGTACTTC.

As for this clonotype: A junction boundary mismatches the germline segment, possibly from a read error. CDR3 bases: TGCGCCAGCAGCTTCGGTTACGGGCAGGGGCAAGAGACCCAGTGCTTC. It is translated as CASSFGYGQGQETQCF. The chain combines TRBV5-1 with TRBJ2-5; D is perhaps TRBD1 (6 bases). CDR3 size: 16 residues. Germline CDR1 reads SGHRS; CDR2 reads YFSETQ.

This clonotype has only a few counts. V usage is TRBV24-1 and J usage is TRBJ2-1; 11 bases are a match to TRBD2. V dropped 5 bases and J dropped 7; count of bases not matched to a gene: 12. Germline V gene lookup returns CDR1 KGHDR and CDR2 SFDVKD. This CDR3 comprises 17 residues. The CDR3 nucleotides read TGTGCCACCAGTGCCCCTCCCCAAACTAGCGGGAGAAATGAGCAGTTCTTC. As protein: CATSAPPQTSGRNEQFF.

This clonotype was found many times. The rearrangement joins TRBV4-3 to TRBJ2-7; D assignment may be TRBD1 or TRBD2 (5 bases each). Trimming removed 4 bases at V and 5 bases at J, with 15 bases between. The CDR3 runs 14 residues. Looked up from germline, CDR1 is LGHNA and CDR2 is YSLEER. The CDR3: CASSPRGTGNEQYF. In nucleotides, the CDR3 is TGCGCCAGCAGCCCCCGAGGGACGGGCAACGAGCAGTACTTC.

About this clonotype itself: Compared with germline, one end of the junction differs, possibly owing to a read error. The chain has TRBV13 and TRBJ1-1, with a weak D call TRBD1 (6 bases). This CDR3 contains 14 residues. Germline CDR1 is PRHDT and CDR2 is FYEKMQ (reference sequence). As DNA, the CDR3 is TGTGCCAGCAGCGAGAAGGGGGTTGACACTGAAGCTTACTTT. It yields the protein CASSEKGVDTEAYF. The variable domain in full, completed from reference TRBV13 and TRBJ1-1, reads AAGVIQSPRHLIKEKRETATLKCYPIPRHDTVYWYQQGPGQDPQFLISFYEKMQSDKGSIPDRFSAQQFSDYHSELNMSSLELGDSALYFCASSEKGVDTEAYFGQGTRLTVV.

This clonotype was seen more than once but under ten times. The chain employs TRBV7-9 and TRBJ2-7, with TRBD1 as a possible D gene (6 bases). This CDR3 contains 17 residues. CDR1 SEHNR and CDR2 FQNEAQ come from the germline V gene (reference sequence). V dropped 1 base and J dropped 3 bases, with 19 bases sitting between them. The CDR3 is CASSLVGGTSAYYEQYF. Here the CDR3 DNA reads TGTGCCAGCAGCTTAGTAGGGGGTACCAGCGCCTACTACGAGCAGTACTTC.

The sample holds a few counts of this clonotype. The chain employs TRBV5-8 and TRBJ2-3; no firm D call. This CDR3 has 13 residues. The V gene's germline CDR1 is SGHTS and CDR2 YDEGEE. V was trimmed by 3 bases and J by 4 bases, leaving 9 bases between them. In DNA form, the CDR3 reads TGTGCCAGCAGCTCGAGACGGTCAGATACGCAGTATTTT. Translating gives CASSSRRSDTQYF.

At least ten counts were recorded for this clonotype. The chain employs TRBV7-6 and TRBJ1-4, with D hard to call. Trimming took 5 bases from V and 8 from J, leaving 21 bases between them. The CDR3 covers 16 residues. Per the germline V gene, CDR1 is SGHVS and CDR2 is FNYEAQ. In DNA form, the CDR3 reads TGTGCCAGCAGCCCCAATGGCTATGGCAGTCACGAAAAACTGTTTTTT. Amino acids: CASSPNGYGSHEKLFF. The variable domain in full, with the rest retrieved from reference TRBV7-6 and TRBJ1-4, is GAGVSQSPRYKVTKRGQDVALRCDPISGHVSLYWYRQALGQGPEFLTYFNYEAQQDKSGLPNDRFSAERPEGSISTLTIQRTEQRDSAMYRCASSPNGYGSHEKLFFGSGTQLSVL.

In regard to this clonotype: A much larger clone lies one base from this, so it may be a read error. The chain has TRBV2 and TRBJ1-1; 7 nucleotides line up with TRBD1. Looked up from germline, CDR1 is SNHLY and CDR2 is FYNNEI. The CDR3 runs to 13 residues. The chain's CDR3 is CVSIRGLNTEAFF. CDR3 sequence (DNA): TGTGTCAGCATAAGGGGGCTTAACACTGAAGCTTTCTTT.

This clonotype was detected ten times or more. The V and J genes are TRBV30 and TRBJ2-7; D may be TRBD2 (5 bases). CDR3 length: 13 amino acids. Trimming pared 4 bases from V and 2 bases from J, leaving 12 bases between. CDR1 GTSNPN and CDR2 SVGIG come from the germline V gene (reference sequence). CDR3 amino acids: CAWTKEVTYEQYF. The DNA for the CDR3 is TGTGCCTGGACCAAGGAGGTGACCTACGAGCAGTACTTC.